The rows below give T cell receptor beta chains drawn from one sample of a study of CD8 T cells in ankylosing spondylitis. TCRdb recomputed calls from the 5' RACE reads with MiXCR, one row per CDR3 protein. The table has 200,000 to 250,000 distinct CDR3 sequences, about 10% seen once; the top ten hold around a fifth. The sample was blood, either unsorted or a sorted T cell fraction (not recorded which). These receptors all come from a male donor with ankylosing spondylitis or in good health (not recorded which). Each CDR3 is given without its conserved first and last residue. The D gene is left open where the match is weak.

>NA|TRBJ2-5|TRBV20-1
SATQRWIQETQY
>TRBD1|TRBJ1-1|TRBV7-9
ASSRQGATTEAF
>NA|TRBJ2-1|TRBV7-2
ASSQYRGDEQF
>NA|TRBJ1-1|TRBV24-1
ATSDLVEGAF
>NA|TRBJ2-3|TRBV28
AAGLGPPRTDTQY
>TRBD1|TRBJ2-1|TRBV5-5
ASSLRTGLSNEQF
>TRBD2|TRBJ2-2|TRBV5-1
ASSLGSTSGGTGELF
>NA|TRBJ2-5|TRBV7-2
ASSLGTLQETQY
>NA|TRBJ1-2|TRBV5-4
ASSLANLLGYGYT
>NA|TRBJ1-1|TRBV3-1
ASSQDPQGAEAF
>TRBD1|TRBJ1-5|TRBV5-5
ASSVGTGGAEPQH
>NA|TRBJ2-7|TRBV6-1
ASRTGQAGYEQY
>TRBD1|TRBJ1-4|TRBV20-1
SATTGREKLF
>NA|TRBJ1-1|TRBV20-1
SVLGQEAF
>NA|TRBJ2-7|TRBV3-1
ASSQAQYEQY
>TRBD1|TRBJ2-7|TRBV3-1
ASSQNQDRGGEQY
>NA|TRBJ2-2|TRBV20-1
CARDGAVAGNTGELF
>TRBD1|TRBJ1-6|TRBV20-1
SARDQGEPGRSPLH
>TRBD1|TRBJ1-1|TRBV20-1
SAIVQGAYVEAF